This T cell receptor (beta chain) was sequenced during a study of shared T cell receptors in the human thymus. V gave up 5 bases and J gave up 0 bases; unmatched junction bases: 12. The CDR3 runs to 17 residues. CDR1 and CDR2 from the germline V gene are SGHTA and FQGNSA. Using immunoSEQ multiplex PCR, the repertoire was profiled, and TCRdb retains in-frame clones only, with some absent. Found here are 700,000 or so clones, roughly 85% of them singletons; the top ten hold over 0.008%. This same sample was also part of a study on human thymus T cells. As that report states: It was healthy Finnish infants having corrective surgery for congenital heart defects who were the donors. The thymus tissue came from resections taken during corrective heart surgery. Unrelated people showed highly overlapping thymic repertoires, related research reported.

The sequenced sample consisted of thymocytes. The chain links TRBV7-2 to TRBJ1-1, with 7 positions matching TRBD1. The sequence was obtained from a girl younger than two with a congenital heart defect. CDR3 sequence: CASSNPHAGTVNTEAFF. The CDR3 region has the DNA TGTGCCAGCAGCAATCCACATGCGGGGACAGTGAACACTGAAGCTTTCTTT.